This passage covers 31 T cell receptor beta chains from one sample sequenced in a study of blood T cells in healthy people across ages. Combining a sample-barcoded 5' primer with a J-beta primer mix, a second PCR ran for 7 to 11 cycles. Via MiXCR, TCRdb re-called the 5' RACE reads, giving one row per CDR3 protein. The sample has fewer than 1 million distinct CDR3 sequences, around two fifths seen once. Sequenced input: blood. All receptors come from a man in his 60s in good health.

The V gene is TRBV29-1, the J gene TRBJ2-7, with D possibly being TRBD2 (6 bases). This CDR3 comprises 12 residues. Trimming took off 7 bases at V and 3 bases at J, with 13 bases between the two ends. In germline, CDR1 is SQVTM, CDR2 ANQGSEA. The chain's CDR3 is CSGGVTYYEQYF. CDR3 sequence (DNA): TGCAGCGGCGGGGTAACCTACTACGAGCAGTACTTC.

This chain uses TRBV20-1 with TRBJ2-7, with a weak D call TRBD1 (5 bases). Trimming took off 5 bases at V and 3 bases at J, with 11 bases between the two ends. Per the germline V gene, CDR1 is DFQATT and CDR2 is SNEGSKA (reference sequence). The CDR3 totals 12 residues. CDR3 in amino acids: CSASGLGYEQYF. CDR3 DNA sequence: TGCAGTGCTTCAGGGTTAGGCTACGAGCAGTACTTC.

This clonotype was counted between two and nine times. This chain joins TRBV27 and TRBJ2-5; 7 nucleotides line up with TRBD1. This CDR3 contains 14 residues. Germline CDR1 and CDR2: MNHEY and SMNVEV (reference sequence). The junction had 9 bases not matched to a gene; V was cut back by 3 bases and J by 8 bases. CDR3 nucleotide sequence: TGTGCCAGCAGTTTCGACGGGACAGTTGGAACCCAGTACTTC. Its translation: CASSFDGTVGTQYF.

The rearrangement uses TRBV9 and TRBJ1-2; D may be TRBD1 (5 bases). Between the trimmed V and J ends, which lost 0 bases and 4 bases, there was a span of 7 bases. Germline loops: CDR1 SGDLS, CDR2 YYNGEE. The CDR3 covers 13 residues. The CDR3 DNA is TGTGCCAGCAGCGTAGATGACAGCTATGGCTACACCTTC. This gives the protein CASSVDDSYGYTF.

This clonotype has only a few counts. This chain links TRBV11-3 with TRBJ1-2; D gene unclear. The V end was cut by 5 bases, the J end by 6 bases, with 10 bases between. The CDR3 loop spans 12 amino acids. Germline V gives CDR1 SGHNT, CDR2 YENEEA. CDR3 region: CASSRLKDGYTF. The CDR3 nucleotides are TGTGCCAGCAGCCGACTGAAGGATGGCTACACCTTC.

This clonotype turned up a few times. V gene TRBV20-1 combines with J gene TRBJ2-7; 8 bases map to TRBD1. The germline CDR1 and CDR2 sequences are DFQATT and SNEGSKA (reference sequence). With V trimmed by 6 bases and J by 3 bases, 13 bases remained unmatched. This CDR3 contains 15 residues. The DNA for the CDR3 is TGCAGTGCCCAGGACAGGGAAGAAGGGTTCTACGAGCAGTACTTC. Encoded protein: CSAQDREEGFYEQYF.

The V call is TRBV5-1, the J call TRBJ2-7; D gene ambiguous. The CDR3 has 13 amino acids. V shed 1 base and J shed 2 bases, with 7 bases lying between them. CDR1 is SGHRS, CDR2 YFSETQ, per germline. Here the CDR3 reads CASSLQLAYEQYF. In DNA, the CDR3 is TGCGCCAGCAGCTTGCAACTGGCCTACGAGCAGTACTTC.

In its sample, this clonotype was seen a few times. V and J are TRBV20-1 and TRBJ2-1; a possible D gene is TRBD2 (7 bases). The V end lost 5 bases, the J end lost 6 bases, and 17 bases lay between the germline ends. This CDR3 has 14 amino acids. In germline, CDR1 is DFQATT, CDR2 SNEGSKA (reference sequence). The CDR3 DNA reads TGCAGTGCTTACCCGGGGGGCAATTCCAATGAGCAGTTCTTC. Residues: CSAYPGGNSNEQFF.

This clonotype was seen ten or more times. One end of the junction does not line up with germline, which may come from a read error. The chain carries TRBV5-1 and TRBJ2-3; 8 bases fit TRBD1. Germline loops: CDR1 SGHRS, CDR2 YFSETQ. CDR3 length: 14 amino acids. As DNA, the CDR3 is TGTGCCAGCAGCCCGGGACAGGGCACAGATACGCAGTATTTT. It specifies CASSPGQGTDTQYF.

The rearrangement joins TRBV6-1 to TRBJ1-4; D is unclear. Trimming took 9 bases from V and 4 from J, leaving 9 bases between them. The CDR3 consists of 12 residues. CDR1 is MNHNS and CDR2 is SASEGT in the germline V gene. This CDR3 reads CASHTYNEKLFF. CDR3 sequence (DNA): TGTGCCAGTCACACATATAATGAAAAACTGTTTTTT.

V gene TRBV5-1 combines with J gene TRBJ2-2; D not resolved. The CDR3 is made up of 15 amino acids. The V and J ends lost 0 bases and 4 bases respectively, with 10 bases between them. Germline CDR1 reads SGHRS; CDR2 reads YFSETQ. The CDR3 DNA is TGCGCCAGCAGCTTGGTCCATGGTGGCACCGGGGAGCTGTTTTTT. As protein: CASSLVHGGTGELFF.

As to this clonotype: One end of the junction is discordant with germline, which a read error may explain. The gene calls are TRBV5-6 and TRBJ2-6, with D tentatively TRBD2 (5 bases). The germline V gene has CDR1 SGHDT and CDR2 YYEEEE. The CDR3 covers 15 residues. CDR3 sequence: CASSPSDSEANVLTF. CDR3 DNA sequence: TGTGCCAGCAGCCCCTCGGACTCTGAGGCCAACGTCCTGACTTTC.

Notes on this clonotype: Mismatch with germline at one junction end may stem from a read error. The chain couples TRBV6-6 to TRBJ1-6; D is unresolved. Looked up from germline, CDR1 is MNHNY and CDR2 is SVGAGI (reference sequence). CDR3 length equals 15 residues. The CDR3, as DNA: TGTGCCAGCAACACCGGCTTCTCCTATAATTCGCCCCTCCACTTT. It encodes CASNTGFSYNSPLHF.

This clonotype came up many times. The V gene is TRBV4-1, the J gene TRBJ2-5; TRBD1 is a possible D gene (6 bases). The CDR3 spans 16 residues. Trimming took 0 bases from V and 4 from J, leaving 15 bases between them. The germline CDR1 and CDR2 sequences are MGHRA and YSYEKL. CDR3 DNA sequence: TGCGCCAGCAGCCAAGACGGGACACTTGGGGGAGAGACCCAGTACTTC. It codes for CASSQDGTLGGETQYF.

The rearrangement links TRBV5-6 to TRBJ2-5; 9 nucleotides align to TRBD2. CDR1 SGHDT and CDR2 YYEEEE come from the germline V gene. The CDR3 consists of 14 residues. The V and J ends lost 4 bases and 5 bases, in that order; junction bases with no gene match: 6. The CDR3 here is CASSGGGALETQYF. The CDR3 region has the DNA TGTGCCAGCAGCGGCGGGGGGGCCTTGGAGACCCAGTACTTC.

Points on this clonotype: The junction does not match germline at one end; this may be a read error. The chain is built from TRBV7-3 and TRBJ1-1, with D possibly TRBD1 on 6 matching bases. The CDR3 has 14 residues. CDR1 is SGHTA and CDR2 is FQGTGA in the germline V gene. The CDR3 is CVSSLQGSGTEAFF. The CDR3 DNA sequence: TGTGTCAGCAGCTTACAGGGAAGTGGGACTGAAGCTTTCTTT.

The rearrangement links TRBV20-1 to TRBJ2-7; no definite D call. The CDR3 length is 15 residues. Germline V gene lookup returns CDR1 DFQATT and CDR2 SNEGSKA (reference sequence). The V and J ends lost 5 bases and 2 bases respectively, with 19 bases between them. The CDR3 bases are TGCAGTGCTCCGCTTATGATGGGGAACACCTACGAGCAGTACTTC. Residues: CSAPLMMGNTYEQYF.

The table lists this clonotype with many counts. This chain joins TRBV27 and TRBJ2-7, with D perhaps assigned TRBD1 or TRBD2 (5 bases each). The CDR3 totals 14 residues. The ends were cut back, 2 bases at V and 2 bases at J, with 10 bases in the middle. Germline loops: CDR1 MNHEY, CDR2 SMNVEV (reference sequence). The CDR3 DNA reads TGTGCCAGCAGTTTAATGCAGGGACCCTACGAGCAGTACTTC. Protein sequence: CASSLMQGPYEQYF.

This chain connects TRBV6-5 to TRBJ2-4; weak D call: TRBD1 (5 bases). Germline V gene lookup returns CDR1 MNHEY and CDR2 SVGAGI. The CDR3 totals 13 residues. Trimming cost V 6 bases and J 2 bases, with 8 bases left between them. The CDR3 loop reads CASRDTSKNIQYF. The CDR3 DNA follows: TGTGCCAGCAGGGACACCTCCAAAAACATTCAGTACTTC.

The chain couples TRBV7-2 to TRBJ1-3; tentative D call: TRBD1 (5 bases). Germline V gene lookup returns CDR1 SGHTA and CDR2 FQGNSA. The CDR3 totals 16 residues. V was cut by 0 bases and J by 4 bases, with 13 bases left in between. CDR3 sequence (DNA): TGTGCCAGCAGCTTAGCGAATGGGGCGTTAGGAAACACCATATATTTT. Its translation is CASSLANGALGNTIYF. Filled out from reference TRBV7-2 and TRBJ1-3, the complete variable domain reads GAGVSQSPSNKVTEKGKDVELRCDPISGHTALYWYRQSLGQGLEFLIYFQGNSAPDKSGLPSDRFSAERTGGSVSTLTIQRTQQEDSAVYLCASSLANGALGNTIYFGEGSWLTVV.

This clonotype was counted between two and nine times. The rearrangement joins TRBV7-2 to TRBJ2-3; 10 nucleotides align to TRBD1. J gave up 2 bases and V 5 bases, and 10 bases lay outside the gene matches. This CDR3 has 17 amino acids. The germline gives CDR1 SGHTA, CDR2 FQGNSA. The CDR3 is CASSQKGTGVPTDTQYF. The CDR3 nucleotides are TGTGCCAGCAGCCAAAAGGGGACAGGGGTGCCCACAGATACGCAGTATTTT.

V is TRBV6-5 and J is TRBJ1-2; TRBD1 might be the D (5 bases). With 5 bases removed from V and 11 bases from J, the gap between germline ends came to 18 bases. CDR3 size: 13 residues. Germline assignment: CDR1 MNHEY and CDR2 SVGAGI. CDR3 sequence reads: CASSPRTRDYYTF. The CDR3 nucleotides are TGTGCCAGCAGTCCAAGGACACGGGACTATTACACCTTC.

This chain connects TRBV29-1 to TRBJ1-4; possibly TRBD1 for D (5 bases). The germline V gene has CDR1 SQVTM and CDR2 ANQGSEA. CDR3 length: 14 amino acids. V lost 4 bases, J lost 3 bases, and 12 bases lay in between. The CDR3 coding sequence is TGCAGCGTTGTGGTGTCAGGGTCTAATGAAAAACTGTTTTTT. Protein product: CSVVVSGSNEKLFF.

The rearrangement joins TRBV27 to TRBJ1-6; 9 nucleotides match TRBD1. Trimming took 5 bases from V and 7 from J; bases not matched to a gene: 6. The CDR3 is made up of 15 amino acids. In germline, CDR1 is MNHEY, CDR2 SMNVEV (reference sequence). The CDR3: CASSKGTGSNSPLHF. The CDR3 DNA reads TGTGCCAGCAGTAAAGGGACAGGGAGCAATTCACCCCTCCACTTT.

The chain joins TRBV5-4 to TRBJ2-3; TRBD1 is a possible D gene (5 bases). The CDR3 is 16 residues long. Trimming took off 4 bases at V and 0 bases at J, with 15 bases between the two ends. Per germline, CDR1 SGHNT and CDR2 YYREEE (reference sequence). CDR3 in DNA: TGTGCCAGCAGCCCACAGGAACCGCGAAGCACAGATACGCAGTATTTT. Translated: CASSPQEPRSTDTQYF.

This clonotype was observed a few times. V is TRBV20-1 and J is TRBJ1-4; tentative D call: TRBD1 (5 bases). The CDR3 length is 13 residues. V was pared by 3 bases and J by 7 bases, with 12 bases between. Germline V CDR1 and CDR2: DFQATT, SNEGSKA (reference sequence). CDR3 amino acids: CSARSGLSEKLFF. CDR3 nucleotide sequence: TGCAGTGCTAGGTCGGGGCTGAGTGAAAAACTGTTTTTT.

The V and J genes are TRBV4-3 and TRBJ2-7; D perhaps matches TRBD1 (6 bases). V lost 5 bases and J lost 2, with 13 bases in between. The germline V gene encodes CDR1 LGHNA and CDR2 YSLEER. The CDR3 loop spans 14 amino acids. The CDR3 DNA reads TGCGCCAGCAGCACCGGGACATTTGCCTACGAGCAGTACTTC. Translating gives CASSTGTFAYEQYF.

The chain couples TRBV20-1 to TRBJ1-1; D gene unclear. Germline lookup yields CDR1 DFQATT and CDR2 SNEGSKA (reference sequence). There are 13 residues in the CDR3. V was pared by 1 base and J by 4 bases, with 10 bases between. CDR3 amino acids: CSARAGGVTEAFF. The CDR3 coding sequence is TGCAGTGCTAGAGCCGGTGGGGTCACTGAAGCTTTCTTT.

The chain links TRBV5-6 to TRBJ2-2, with 8 bases identical to TRBD1. The germline V gene has CDR1 SGHDT and CDR2 YYEEEE. The CDR3 runs 13 residues. V trimming: 10 bases; J trimming: 7 bases; junction bases outside the gene matches: 9. CDR3 protein: CAGLTGGVGELFF. CDR3 DNA: TGTGCCGGCCTAACAGGGGGTGTCGGGGAGCTGTTTTTT.

The chain uses TRBV15 and TRBJ2-5; D call uncertain. The CDR3 contains 14 residues. In germline, CDR1 is LNHNV, CDR2 YYDKDF (reference sequence). V was trimmed by 1 base and J by 5 bases, leaving 11 bases between them. This CDR3 is CATSRGISSETQYF. CDR3 DNA sequence: TGTGCCACCAGCAGAGGTATTAGCTCGGAGACCCAGTACTTC.

The chain couples TRBV5-6 to TRBJ2-7; D possibly uses TRBD1 or TRBD2 (5 bases each). Trimming stripped 4 bases from V and 2 bases from J, with 16 bases between. The CDR3 contains 15 residues. CDR1 SGHDT and CDR2 YYEEEE come from the germline V gene. The CDR3 DNA follows: TGTGCCAGCAGCCGACACGAGGGACGGACCTACGAGCAGTACTTC. Encoded protein: CASSRHEGRTYEQYF. The full variable domain, with the rest looked up from reference TRBV5-6 and TRBJ2-7, is DAGVTQSPTHLIKTRGQQVTLRCSPKSGHDTVSWYQQALGQGPQFIFQYYEEEERQRGNFPDRFSGHQFPNYSSELNVNALLLGDSALYLCASSRHEGRTYEQYFGPGTRLTVT.